These T cell receptor beta chains were read from a single sample in a study of blood T cells in healthy people across ages. MiXCR was run by TCRdb on the 5' RACE reads, yielding one entry per CDR3 protein. The table lists about 1.4 million distinct CDR3 sequences, approximately 59% of them singletons. Material: blood. These receptor sequences come from a man between 18 and 29 years old in good health. The CDR3 runs from the conserved cysteine through the conserved F or W. A D gene is named only where the DNA matches it firmly. Rows give clone size only sometimes, using once, few, many, or a class for an expanded clone.

>TRBJ2-1|14|.|.|TRBV4-1
TGCGCCAGCAGCCAAGATAGCGCCTTCAATGAGCAGTTCTTC
CASSQDSAFNEQFF
>TRBJ2-5|14|.|.|TRBV5-1
TGCGCCAGCATCTTGGTGGGGGCAGACGAGACCCAGTACTTC
CASILVGADETQYF
>TRBJ1-2|16|.|.|TRBV4-1
TGCGCCAGCAGCCAAGCCTGGCGGTGGGATTACTATGGCTACACCTTC
CASSQAWRWDYYGYTF
>TRBJ2-6|17|.|.|TRBV7-8
TGTGCCAGCAGCTTAGGAGCTATTCTCTCTGGGGCCAACGTCCTGACTTTC
CASSLGAILSGANVLTF
>TRBJ2-7|14|TRBD2|.|TRBV6-1
TGTGCCAGCAGTGGGCTAGCGGGCGAATACGAGCAGTACTTC
CASSGLAGEYEQYF
>TRBJ2-3|17|TRBD2|few|TRBV3-1
TGTGCCAGCAGCCAACGCGGACTAGCGGGATACACAGATACGCAGTATTTT
CASSQRGLAGYTDTQYF
>TRBJ1-4|14|.|.|TRBV10-3
TGTGCCATCAGTGAGTCGGACGGAGGTGAAAAACTGTTTTTT
CAISESDGGEKLFF
>TRBJ2-7|15|TRBD1|.|TRBV27
TGTGCCAGCAGTACCCCGGGACAGGGGCTCTACGAGCAGTACTTC
CASSTPGQGLYEQYF
>TRBJ2-5|15|TRBD1|.|TRBV20-1
TGCAGTGCTACTGATCCGGACAGGGGGCAGGAGACCCAGTACTTC
CSATDPDRGQETQYF
>TRBJ2-7|16|.|.|TRBV5-6
TGTGCCAGCAGCCAAGCCCTGGCAGTCGCGACCTACGAGCAGTACTTC
CASSQALAVATYEQYF
>TRBJ2-7|16|TRBD1|.|TRBV7-2
TGTGCCAGCAGCTTAGGAAACAGGGGGGAATGGTACGAGCAGTACTTC
CASSLGNRGEWYEQYF
>TRBJ1-2|16|.|.|TRBV7-2
TGTGCCAGCAGCCAAGATCTAAGGGGCTCCGGGAGAGGCTACACCTTC
CASSQDLRGSGRGYTF
>TRBJ2-1|15|.|few|TRBV25-1
TGTGCCAGCAGTGAATATCTCTTGACAGGCAATGAGCAGTTCTTC
CASSEYLLTGNEQFF
>TRBJ1-2|19|.|few|TRBV4-3
TGCGCCAGCAGCCAAGACCGCAGGGGACCCCTTACCTCTAACTATGGCTACACCTTC
CASSQDRRGPLTSNYGYTF
>TRBJ1-2|12|.|.|TRBV29-1
TGCAGCGTTGAATTTCAGGGGCACGGCTACACCTTC
CSVEFQGHGYTF
>TRBJ2-3|15|TRBD1|.|TRBV6-2/TRBV6-3
TGTGCCAGCAGAGGGGACAGACGAAACACAGATACGCAGTATTTT
CASRGDRRNTDTQYF
>TRBJ2-5|16|TRBD1|few|TRBV11-2
TGTGCCAGCAGCAAGGTTTTGGACAGGTCGAAAGAGACCCAGTACTTC
CASSKVLDRSKETQYF
>TRBJ2-1|14|.|.|TRBV5-1
TGCGCCAGCTTCGCAGGGATAGAGGACAATGAGCAGTTCTTC
CASFAGIEDNEQFF
>TRBJ2-7|15|.|few|TRBV6-6
TGTGCCAGCAGTTATTTTCGACAGGACCACTACGAGCAGTACTTC
CASSYFRQDHYEQYF
>TRBJ2-7|14|.|few|TRBV4-2
TGTGCCAGCAGCTCGACACGGCAGGTGAGGGAGCAGTACTTC
CASSSTRQVREQYF
>TRBJ2-2|14|TRBD2|few|TRBV9
TGTGCCAGCAGCGTCAACGGGGGGGCCTGGGAGCTGTTTTTT
CASSVNGGAWELFF
>TRBJ1-1|15|.|once|TRBV29-1
TGCAGCGTGCAGGGAACGGGGGGGAATAGCGCTGAAGCTTTCTTT
CSVQGTGGNSAEAFF
>TRBJ1-5|15|.|.|TRBV15
TGTGCCACCAGCACCTACGCCGGGGTCGTTCGGCCCCAGCATTTT
CATSTYAGVVRPQHF
>TRBJ2-7|15|.|.|TRBV4-3
TGCGCCAGCAGCCAGGTCTTCGACCTCCAGGGCGAGCAGTACTTC
CASSQVFDLQGEQYF